This T cell receptor (beta chain) was captured in a study of graft-versus-host responses after intestinal transplantation. Study background: Each recipient received a multivisceral, liver-intestinal, or isolated intestinal graft.

The study, taken as a whole, reports: Patients who carried graft-donor T cell macrochimerism also had high graft-versus-host to host-versus-graft clonal ratios in their allografts. GvH clones surfaced in recipient marrow, some emerging earlier in ileum or blood. Early post-transplant HvG declines tracked with peak circulating GvH clone levels.

The graft tissue was processed, and this released both intraepithelial and lamina propria lymphocytes. Some clones are missing from TCRdb's copy, which holds only in-frame ones; the method was immunoSEQ multiplex PCR. The sample yields 15,000 or so clones, more than 65% seen once. With respect to this clone: Its antigen is undetermined.

Deletions cut 2 bases from V and 1 base from J, with 9 bases between. The CDR3 is made up of 16 amino acids. The germline CDR1 and CDR2 sequences are MGHRA and YSYEKL. The genes are TRBV4-1 and TRBJ2-6; D is ambiguous. The sequence was collected from a human patient who received an intestinal transplant, so some T cells may come from the graft donor. The sample here was ileum tissue, taken approximately 27 days after intestinal transplant. In nucleotides, the CDR3 is TGCGCCAGCAGCCAATGGGCATCTTCTGGGGCCAACGTCCTGACTTTC. Translation gives CASSQWASSGANVLTF.